Each of the 4 T cell receptor beta chains below was sequenced from the same sample in a study of blood T cell repertoires in COVID-19. Sequenced by immunoSEQ multiplex PCR; TCRdb stores in-frame clones only, minus some. The sample records 210,000 or so clones, approximately 80% being singletons. Sequencing input: peripheral blood. These receptors originate from a woman aged 80 or older with active or convalescent COVID-19.

This rearrangement joins TRBV7-2 to TRBJ2-1, with a tentative D call TRBD2 (6 bases). CDR1 is SGHTA, CDR2 FQGNSA, per germline. V was clipped by 2 bases and J by 9 bases, with 11 bases between them. The CDR3 has 13 amino acids. CDR3 residues: CASSLHGGREQFF. CDR3 nucleotide sequence: TGTGCCAGCAGCTTACACGGAGGGCGTGAGCAGTTCTTC.

J is TRBJ2-2 and V is TRBV6-5; 8 nucleotides line up with TRBD1. V gave up 6 bases and J gave up 0 bases; unmatched junction bases: 3. The germline V gene has CDR1 MNHEY and CDR2 SVGAGI. The CDR3 extends over 15 amino acids. The CDR3 reads CASRRTGTNTGELFF. CDR3 bases: TGTGCCAGCAGGAGGACAGGGACGAACACCGGGGAGCTGTTTTTT.

This clone was counted between two and nine times. The CDR3 coding sequence is TGTGCCAGCAGCTTAAGCTTGGACAAGCAGTACTTC. Translated, it gives CASSLSLDKQYF. The chain couples TRBV7-9 to TRBJ2-7, with D maybe TRBD1 (5 bases). Trimming took 2 bases from V and 8 from J, leaving 10 bases between them. The CDR3 sequence is 12 residues long. CDR1 and CDR2 from the germline V gene are SEHNR and FQNEAQ (reference sequence).

The chain combines TRBV7-9 with TRBJ2-5; 9 bases are shared with TRBD2. This CDR3 spans 16 amino acids. J gave up 5 bases and V 8 bases, and 15 bases lay outside the gene matches. The germline CDR1 and CDR2 sequences are SEHNR and FQNEAQ (reference sequence). The CDR3 sequence is CASENPGLAIRETQYF. The CDR3 DNA reads as TGTGCCAGCGAAAACCCGGGACTAGCCATCCGGGAGACCCAGTACTTC.